This TCR beta chain was profiled in a study of blood T cell repertoires in COVID-19. On the study more broadly: Collection of acute and convalescent COVID-19 samples took place in the United States, Italy and Spain.

The CDR3 runs to 13 residues. Germline V CDR1 and CDR2: DFQATT, SNEGSKA (reference sequence). With 3 bases clipped from V and 4 bases from J, the junction kept 5 bases outside the gene matches. Generated by immunoSEQ multiplex PCR, the TCRdb table keeps only in-frame clones and is missing some. The profile covers approximately 200,000 clones, with 83% appearing a single time and roughly 7% taken by the ten largest. This sequence was found in a woman between 45 and 65 years old with acute or convalescent COVID-19. This chain links TRBV20-1 with TRBJ1-2, with 7 positions matching TRBD1. Sequenced material: peripheral blood. The CDR3 nucleotides read TGCAGTGCTAGTGCTCCAGGGGGCTATGGCTACACCTTC. Its translation is CSASAPGGYGYTF.